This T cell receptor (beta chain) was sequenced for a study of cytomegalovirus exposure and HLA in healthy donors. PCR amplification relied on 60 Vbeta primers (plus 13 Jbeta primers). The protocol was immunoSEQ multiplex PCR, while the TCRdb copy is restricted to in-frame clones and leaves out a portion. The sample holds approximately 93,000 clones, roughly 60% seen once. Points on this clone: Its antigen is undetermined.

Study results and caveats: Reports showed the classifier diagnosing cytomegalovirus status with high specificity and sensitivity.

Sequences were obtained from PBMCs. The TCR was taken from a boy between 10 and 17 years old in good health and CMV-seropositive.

CDR3 DNA sequence: TGTGCCAGCAGTGAACACGGGGGTACTGCTAACTATGGCTACACCTTC. Its translation is CASSEHGGTANYGYTF. V is TRBV6-1 and J is TRBJ1-2; tentative D call: TRBD1 (5 bases). CDR3 length equals 16 residues. Germline CDR1 is MNHNS and CDR2 is SASEGT. V was trimmed by 2 bases and J by 0 bases, leaving 13 bases between them.